The T cell receptor (beta chain) described here comes from a study of T-cell memory formation after mild COVID-19. Across the whole study: TCR clusters were mostly donor specific.

CDR3 length: 14 residues. The germline CDR1 and CDR2 sequences are SGHRS and YFSETQ. V lost 3 bases to trimming and J lost 5 bases, with 12 bases between them. Each CDR3 protein is one row after TCRdb ran MiXCR on the 5' RACE reads. The sample has roughly 310,000 distinct CDR3 sequences, 15% seen once. This clonotype has a count of ten or more. Its specificity is not known. Study observations and caveats: The CD4+ clones that contracted clustered mainly within CM and EM, and the CD8+ clones concentrated in EMRA.

The sample was PBMCs or a T cell subset sorted from them (not recorded which). The chain couples TRBV5-1 to TRBJ1-5; D is perhaps TRBD1 (6 bases). The sequence derives from a young man who had mild COVID-19 (a few samples of this study predate the infection). Cell type and time point are not known. This CDR3 is CASSSGTQDQPQHF. The CDR3 DNA sequence: TGCGCCAGCAGCTCCGGGACACAAGATCAGCCCCAGCATTTT.